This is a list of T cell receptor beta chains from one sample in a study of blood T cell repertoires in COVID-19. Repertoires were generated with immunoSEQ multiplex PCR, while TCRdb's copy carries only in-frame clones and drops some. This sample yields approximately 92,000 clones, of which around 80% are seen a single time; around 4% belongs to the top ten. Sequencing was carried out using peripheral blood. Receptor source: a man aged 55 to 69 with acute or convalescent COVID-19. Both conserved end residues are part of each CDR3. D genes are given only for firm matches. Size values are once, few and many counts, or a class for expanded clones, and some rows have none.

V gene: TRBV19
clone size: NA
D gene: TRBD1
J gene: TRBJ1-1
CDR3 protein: CASSLDRSTEAFF
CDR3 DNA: TGTGCCAGTAGCTTGGACAGGAGCACTGAAGCTTTCTTT

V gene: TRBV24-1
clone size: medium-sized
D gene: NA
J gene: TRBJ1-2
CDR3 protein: CATSDQGESYGYTF
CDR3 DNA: TGTGCCACCAGTGATCAGGGCGAGAGCTATGGCTACACCTTC

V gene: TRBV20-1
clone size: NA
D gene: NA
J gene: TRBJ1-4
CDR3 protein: CSARGGEKLFF
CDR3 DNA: TGCAGTGCTAGAGGCGGTGAAAAACTGTTTTTT

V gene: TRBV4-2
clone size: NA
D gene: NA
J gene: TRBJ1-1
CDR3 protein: CASSRGSEAFF
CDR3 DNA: TGTGCCAGCAGCCGAGGATCTGAAGCTTTCTTT

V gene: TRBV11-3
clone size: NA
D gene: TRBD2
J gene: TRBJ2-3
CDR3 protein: CASSFAAGGPGTDTQYF
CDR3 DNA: TGTGCCAGCAGCTTCGCCGCGGGAGGGCCCGGCACAGATACGCAGTATTTT

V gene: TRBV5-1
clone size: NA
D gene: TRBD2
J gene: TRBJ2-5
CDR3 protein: CASSLEASGALSQETQYF
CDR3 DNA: TGCGCCAGCAGCTTGGAGGCTAGCGGGGCCCTGTCTCAAGAGACCCAGTACTTC

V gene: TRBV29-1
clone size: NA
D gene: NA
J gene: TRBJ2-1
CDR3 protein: CSVHQTYNEQFF
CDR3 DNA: TGCAGCGTTCATCAGACTTACAATGAGCAGTTCTTC

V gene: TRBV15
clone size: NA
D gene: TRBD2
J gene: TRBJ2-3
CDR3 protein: CATSREASGGDTQYF
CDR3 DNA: TGTGCCACCAGCAGAGAAGCTAGCGGGGGAGATACGCAGTATTTT

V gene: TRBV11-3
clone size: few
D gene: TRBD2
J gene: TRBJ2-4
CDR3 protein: CASSLSGGSQAKNIQYF
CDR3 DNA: TGTGCCAGCAGCTTGTCGGGGGGGTCCCAAGCCAAAAACATTCAGTACTTC

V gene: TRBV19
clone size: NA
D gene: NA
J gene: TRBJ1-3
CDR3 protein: CASSTDSGNTIYF
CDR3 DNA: TGTGCCAGTAGTACAGACAGTGGAAACACCATATATTTT

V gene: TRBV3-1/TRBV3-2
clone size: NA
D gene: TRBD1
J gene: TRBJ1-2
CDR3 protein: CASSQTGDGYTF
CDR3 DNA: TGTGCCAGCAGCCAGACAGGGGATGGCTACACCTTC

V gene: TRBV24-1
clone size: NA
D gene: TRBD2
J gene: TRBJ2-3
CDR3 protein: CATSDQPGGRVTDTQYF
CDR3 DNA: TGTGCCACCAGTGATCAGCCGGGGGGAAGGGTCACAGATACGCAGTATTTT

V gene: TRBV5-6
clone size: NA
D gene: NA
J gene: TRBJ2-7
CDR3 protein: CASSFSVEQYF
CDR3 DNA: TGTGCCAGCAGCTTTTCAGTGGAGCAGTACTTC

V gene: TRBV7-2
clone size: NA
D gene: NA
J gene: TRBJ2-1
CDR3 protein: CASTIGTNYNEQFF
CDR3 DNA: TGTGCCAGCACCATTGGGACAAATTACAATGAGCAGTTCTTC

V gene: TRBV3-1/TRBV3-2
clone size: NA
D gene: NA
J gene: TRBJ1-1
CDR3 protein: CASSHSGRWTEAFF
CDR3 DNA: TGTGCCAGCAGCCATTCAGGGAGGTGGACTGAAGCTTTCTTT

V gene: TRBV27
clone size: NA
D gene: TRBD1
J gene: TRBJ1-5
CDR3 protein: CASRTGRQPQHF
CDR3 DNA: TGTGCCAGCAGGACAGGGCGGCAGCCCCAGCATTTT

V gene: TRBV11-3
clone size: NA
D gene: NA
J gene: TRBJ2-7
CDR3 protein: CASSSLVYEQYF
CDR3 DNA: TGTGCCAGCAGCTCCTTAGTCTACGAGCAGTACTTC

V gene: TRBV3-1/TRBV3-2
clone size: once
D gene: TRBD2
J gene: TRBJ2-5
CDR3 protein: CASSQMGRAHF
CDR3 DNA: TGTGCCAGCAGCCAAATGGGGAGGGCGCACTTC

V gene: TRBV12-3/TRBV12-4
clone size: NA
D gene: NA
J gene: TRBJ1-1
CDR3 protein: CASSETDTEAFF
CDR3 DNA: TGTGCCAGCAGTGAAACGGACACTGAAGCTTTCTTT

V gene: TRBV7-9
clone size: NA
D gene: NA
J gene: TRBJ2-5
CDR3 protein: CASSLTIVETQYF
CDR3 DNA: TGTGCCAGCAGCTTAACTATCGTGGAGACCCAGTACTTC

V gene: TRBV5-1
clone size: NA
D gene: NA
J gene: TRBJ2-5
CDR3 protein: CASSPGTRDQETQYF
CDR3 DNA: TGCGCCAGCAGCCCCGGCACCAGGGATCAAGAGACCCAGTACTTC

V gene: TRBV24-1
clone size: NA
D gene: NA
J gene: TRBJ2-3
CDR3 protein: CATSDARRGATDTQYF
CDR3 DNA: TGTGCCACCAGTGATGCACGTCGGGGGGCGACAGATACGCAGTATTTT

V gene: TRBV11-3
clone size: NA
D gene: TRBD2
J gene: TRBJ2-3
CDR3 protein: CASSRPLAGDTDTQYF
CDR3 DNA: TGTGCCAGCAGCCGCCCGCTAGCGGGCGATACAGATACGCAGTATTTT

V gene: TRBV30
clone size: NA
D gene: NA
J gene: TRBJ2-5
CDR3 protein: CAWSPLETGTQYF
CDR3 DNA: TGTGCCTGGAGTCCTCTCGAAACAGGGACCCAGTACTTC

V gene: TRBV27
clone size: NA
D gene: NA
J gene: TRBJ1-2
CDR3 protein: CASSSGGRSYGYTF
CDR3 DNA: TGTGCCAGTAGCTCCGGGGGAAGATCCTATGGCTACACCTTC

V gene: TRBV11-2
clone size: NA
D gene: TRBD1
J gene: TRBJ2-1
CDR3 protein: CASSQGQGTYNEQFF
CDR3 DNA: TGTGCCAGCAGCCAGGGACAGGGCACCTACAATGAGCAGTTCTTC

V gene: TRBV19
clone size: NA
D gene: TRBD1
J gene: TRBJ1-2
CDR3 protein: CASSMGTGGGYGYTF
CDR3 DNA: TGTGCCAGTAGTATGGGGACAGGGGGTGGCTATGGCTACACCTTC

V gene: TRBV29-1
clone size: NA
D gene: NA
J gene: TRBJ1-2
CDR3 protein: CSVERENGYTF
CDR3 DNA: TGCAGCGTTGAACGGGAAAATGGCTACACCTTC

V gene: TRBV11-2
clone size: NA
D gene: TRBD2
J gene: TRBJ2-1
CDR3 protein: CASSFASGRDSYNEQFF
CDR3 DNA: TGTGCCAGCAGCTTTGCTAGCGGGAGGGACTCCTACAATGAGCAGTTCTTC

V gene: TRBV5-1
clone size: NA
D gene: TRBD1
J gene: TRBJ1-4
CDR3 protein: CASTAGGNEKLFF
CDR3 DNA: TGCGCCAGCACGGCAGGGGGCAATGAAAAACTGTTTTTT

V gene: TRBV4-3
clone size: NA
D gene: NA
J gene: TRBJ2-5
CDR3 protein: CASSQVGGSRETQYF
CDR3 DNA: TGCGCCAGCAGCCAAGTTGGTGGGAGTCGTGAGACCCAGTACTTC

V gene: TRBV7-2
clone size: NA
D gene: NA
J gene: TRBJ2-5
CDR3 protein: CASSSRLSETQYF
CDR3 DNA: TGTGCCAGCAGCTCACGACTTTCTGAGACCCAGTACTTC

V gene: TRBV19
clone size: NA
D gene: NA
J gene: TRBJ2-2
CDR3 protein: CASTALGGELFF
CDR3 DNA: TGTGCCAGTACCGCCCTCGGCGGGGAGCTGTTTTTT

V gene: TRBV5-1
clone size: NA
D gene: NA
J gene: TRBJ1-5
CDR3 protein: CASSLGIDQPQHF
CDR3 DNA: TGCGCCAGCAGCTTGGGTATCGATCAGCCCCAGCATTTT

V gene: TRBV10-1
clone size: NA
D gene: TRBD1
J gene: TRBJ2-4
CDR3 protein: CASSEFRRQGRNIQYF
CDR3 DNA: TGCGCCAGCAGTGAGTTTAGGAGACAGGGGCGAAACATTCAGTACTTC

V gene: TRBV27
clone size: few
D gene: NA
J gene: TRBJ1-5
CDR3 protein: CASSGRGAQPQHF
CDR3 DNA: TGTGCCAGCAGTGGCAGGGGTGCTCAGCCCCAGCATTTT

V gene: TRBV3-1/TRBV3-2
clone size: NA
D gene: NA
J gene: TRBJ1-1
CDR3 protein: CASSPQNTEAFF
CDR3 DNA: TGTGCCAGCAGCCCCCAGAACACTGAAGCTTTCTTT

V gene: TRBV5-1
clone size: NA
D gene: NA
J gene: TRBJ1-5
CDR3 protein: CASSEGLRQPQHF
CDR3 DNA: TGCGCCAGCAGTGAGGGACTGAGACAGCCCCAGCATTTT

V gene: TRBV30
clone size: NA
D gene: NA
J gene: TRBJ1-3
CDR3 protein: CAWSVKGGGNTIYF
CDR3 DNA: TGTGCCTGGAGTGTGAAGGGAGGTGGAAACACCATATATTTT

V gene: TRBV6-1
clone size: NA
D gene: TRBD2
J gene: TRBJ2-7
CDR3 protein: CASSEGGLGRHEQYF
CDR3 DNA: TGTGCCAGCAGTGAAGGGGGACTAGGGCGCCACGAGCAGTACTTC

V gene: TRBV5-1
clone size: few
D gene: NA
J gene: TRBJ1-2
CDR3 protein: CASSAVPTYGYTF
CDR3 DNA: TGCGCCAGCAGCGCGGTACCCACTTATGGCTACACCTTC

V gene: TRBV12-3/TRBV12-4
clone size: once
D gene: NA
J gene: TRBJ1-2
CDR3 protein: CASRPHSNYGYTF
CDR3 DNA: TGTGCCAGCAGGCCCCACTCTAACTATGGCTACACCTTC

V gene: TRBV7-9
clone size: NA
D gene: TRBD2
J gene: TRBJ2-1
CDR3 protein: CASSPPGLAGINEQFF
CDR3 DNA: TGTGCCAGCAGCCCACCGGGACTAGCGGGAATCAATGAGCAGTTCTTC

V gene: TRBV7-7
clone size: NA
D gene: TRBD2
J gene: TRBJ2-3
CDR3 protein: CASSLGPLAAVGTDTQYF
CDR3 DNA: TGTGCCAGCAGCTTAGGGCCCCTAGCGGCGGTGGGCACAGATACGCAGTATTTT

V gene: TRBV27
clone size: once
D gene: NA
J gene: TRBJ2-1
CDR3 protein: CASSRSISVRGNEQFF
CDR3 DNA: TGTGCCAGCAGTCGCTCAATTAGCGTGAGGGGGAATGAGCAGTTCTTC

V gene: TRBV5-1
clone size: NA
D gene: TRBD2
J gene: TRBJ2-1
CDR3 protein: CASSLIALAGYNEQFF
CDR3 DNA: TGCGCCAGCAGCTTGATTGCACTAGCGGGTTACAATGAGCAGTTCTTC

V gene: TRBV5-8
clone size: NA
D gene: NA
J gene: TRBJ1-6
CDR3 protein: CASSASRYYNSPLHF
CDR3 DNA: TGTGCCAGCAGCGCGAGCCGGTATTATAATTCACCCCTCCACTTT

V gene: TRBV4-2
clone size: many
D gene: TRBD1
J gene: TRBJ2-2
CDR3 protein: CASSQDRQGANTGELFF
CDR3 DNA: TGTGCCAGCAGCCAAGATCGACAGGGTGCGAACACCGGGGAGCTGTTTTTT

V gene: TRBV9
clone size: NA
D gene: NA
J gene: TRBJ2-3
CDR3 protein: CASKSGVSTDTQYF
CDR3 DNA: TGTGCCAGCAAATCGGGGGTAAGCACAGATACGCAGTATTTT

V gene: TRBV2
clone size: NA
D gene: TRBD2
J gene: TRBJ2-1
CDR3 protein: CASSEGWGLARGEISYNEQFF
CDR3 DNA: TGTGCCAGCAGTGAAGGATGGGGACTAGCGAGAGGGGAGATCTCCTACAATGAGCAGTTCTTC

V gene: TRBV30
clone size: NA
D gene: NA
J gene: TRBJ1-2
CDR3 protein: CAWTFSERGYTF
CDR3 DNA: TGTGCCTGGACCTTTTCCGAGAGGGGCTACACCTTC

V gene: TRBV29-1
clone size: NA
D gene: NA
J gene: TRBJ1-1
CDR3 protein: CSVVQGGMNTEAFF
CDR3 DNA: TGCAGCGTTGTGCAAGGGGGAATGAACACTGAAGCTTTCTTT

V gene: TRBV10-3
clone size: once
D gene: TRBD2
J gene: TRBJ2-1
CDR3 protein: CAISEGRTSGNEQFF
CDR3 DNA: TGTGCCATCAGTGAAGGGAGGACTAGCGGTAATGAGCAGTTCTTC

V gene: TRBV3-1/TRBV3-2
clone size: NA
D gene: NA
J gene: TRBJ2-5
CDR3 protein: CASSQEEETQYF
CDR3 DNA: TGTGCCAGCAGCCAAGAGGAGGAGACCCAGTACTTC

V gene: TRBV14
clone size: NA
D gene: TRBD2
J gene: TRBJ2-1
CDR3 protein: CASSAPGLAGGSYNEQFF
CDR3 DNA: TGTGCCAGCAGCGCACCGGGACTAGCGGGAGGTTCCTACAATGAGCAGTTCTTC

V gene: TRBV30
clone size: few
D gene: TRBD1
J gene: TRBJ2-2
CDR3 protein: CAWGRQGALSTGELFF
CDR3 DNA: TGTGCCTGGGGACGACAGGGGGCCCTGAGCACCGGGGAGCTGTTTTTT

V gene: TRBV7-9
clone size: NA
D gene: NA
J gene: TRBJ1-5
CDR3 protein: CASSPRGGGNQPQHF
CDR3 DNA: TGTGCCAGCAGCCCTCGGGGGGGCGGGAATCAGCCCCAGCATTTT